This T cell receptor beta chain was found in a study of CD8+ T cells in alopecia areata. The study's findings and limits: Under tofacitinib, numerous expanded lesional clonotypes remained detectable in scalp and blood. The study found tofacitinib significantly decreased scalp clonality and expanded CD8+ clones among the top 100.

Isolated RNA was reverse transcribed into cDNA used as the sequencing template. Clones were read by immunoSEQ multiplex PCR, and TCRdb kept only the in-frame ones, dropping some. The data contain 15,000 to 20,000 clones, 50% to 70% of them seen just once; the ten biggest clones take up under 8.5%. About this clone: The antigen is not known.

Germline CDR1 MGHRA, CDR2 YSYEKL. Trimming took 1 base from V and 8 from J; bases not matched to a gene: 8. This CDR3 has 15 amino acids. Treatment: oral pan-JAK inhibitor, 5-10 mg twice daily. Punch biopsies of lesional scalp, plus peripheral blood, were taken from alopecia areata patients. This sequence originates from a human donor with alopecia areata. J is TRBJ2-1 and V is TRBV4-1; 7 nucleotides agree with TRBD1. The sequencing used skin, collected at week 4, from a patient treated with tofacitinib. CDR3 bases: TGCGCCAGCAGCCAAGCGACAGGGCGGTTCGATGAGCAGTTCTTC. Protein product: CASSQATGRFDEQFF.